Listed below are T cell receptor beta chains from one sample, sequenced in a study of shared clonotypes between healthy human individuals. Only in-frame clones appear in the TCRdb table, and some are missing; sequencing was by immunoSEQ multiplex PCR. Among millions of clones listed, more than 90% were seen once. Sequenced: naive CD4+ T cells sorted from blood. Receptors were obtained from a man aged 18 to 35 in good health. The CDR3 runs from the conserved cysteine through the conserved F or W. D genes are given only for firm matches. Some rows mark clone size as missing; the rest say once, few, many or name a class of expanded clone.

NA | TRBJ1-3 | TRBD1 | TRBV19 | CASTPAAGGFPGNTIYF | TGTGCCAGTACCCCAGCGGCAGGGGGCTTCCCTGGAAACACCATATATTTT
once | TRBJ1-4 | NA | TRBV5-1 | CASSTAAATNEKLFF | TGCGCCAGCAGCACAGCTGCTGCAACTAATGAAAAACTGTTTTTT
NA | TRBJ2-2 | NA | TRBV9 | CASSTGNTGELFF | TGTGCCAGCTCGACAGGGAACACCGGGGAGCTGTTTTTT
once | TRBJ2-1 | NA | TRBV29-1 | CSVSLGSYNEQFF | TGCAGCGTAAGCCTGGGGTCCTACAATGAGCAGTTCTTC
once | TRBJ1-3 | NA | TRBV18 | CASSPPGGKAGNTIYF | TGTGCCAGCTCACCACCCGGGGGAAAGGCTGGAAACACCATATATTTT
NA | TRBJ2-1 | NA | TRBV4-1 | CASSPAAGSYNEQFF | TGCGCCAGCAGCCCGGCAGCTGGGTCCTACAATGAGCAGTTCTTC
NA | TRBJ2-7 | NA | TRBV30 | CAWSPRTSSYEQYF | TGTGCCTGGAGTCCTCGTACAAGCTCCTACGAGCAGTACTTC
NA | TRBJ2-3 | NA | TRBV2 | CASSVGTDTQYF | TGTGCCAGCAGTGTCGGCACAGATACGCAGTATTTT
few | TRBJ1-1 | NA | TRBV29-1 | CSAGEKPNTEAFF | TGCAGCGCAGGTGAGAAACCGAACACTGAAGCTTTCTTT
NA | TRBJ2-1 | NA | TRBV28 | CASSGFGEQFF | TGTGCCAGTAGTGGTTTCGGTGAGCAGTTCTTC
NA | TRBJ2-1 | NA | TRBV2 | CASRGGYNEQFF | TGTGCCTCCCGGGGTGGCTACAATGAGCAGTTCTTC
NA | TRBJ2-1 | NA | TRBV6-6 | CAANTGGRGDNEQFF | TGTGCCGCTAACACGGGCGGACGGGGAGACAATGAGCAGTTCTTC
NA | TRBJ2-3 | TRBD2 | TRBV5-1 | CASSPLAGFADTQYF | TGCGCCAGCAGCCCACTAGCGGGGTTTGCAGATACGCAGTATTTT
NA | TRBJ2-3 | TRBD2 | TRBV10-1 | CASSEISGWADTQYF | TGCGCCAGCAGTGAAATTAGCGGGTGGGCAGATACGCAGTATTTT
NA | TRBJ2-5 | TRBD2 | TRBV28 | CASSLTSGGEETQYF | TGTGCCAGCAGTTTAACTAGCGGGGGGGAAGAGACCCAGTACTTC
NA | TRBJ2-3 | NA | TRBV5-1 | CASRLGVTDTQYF | TGCGCCAGCAGACTTGGTGTCACAGATACGCAGTATTTT
NA | TRBJ2-7 | NA | TRBV11-2 | CASSLTYEQYF | TGTGCCAGCAGCTTGACCTACGAGCAGTACTTC
NA | TRBJ2-1 | NA | TRBV9 | CASSGGGGTYNEQFF | TGTGCCAGCAGCGGAGGGGGTGGGACCTACAATGAGCAGTTCTTC
NA | TRBJ1-2 | TRBD1 | TRBV5-6 | CASSTGQGYGYTF | TGTGCCAGCAGCACCGGACAGGGCTATGGCTACACCTTC
few | TRBJ1-6 | NA | TRBV5-1 | CASSLSNYNSPLHF | TGCGCCAGCAGCTTGTCCAACTATAATTCACCCCTCCACTTT
NA | TRBJ1-5 | NA | TRBV15 | CATSSGLGQPQHF | TGTGCCACCAGCAGTGGACTCGGGCAGCCCCAGCATTTT
NA | TRBJ1-5 | NA | TRBV25-1 | CASSATENSNQPQHF | TGTGCCAGCAGTGCAACAGAAAATAGCAATCAGCCCCAGCATTTT
NA | TRBJ1-6 | NA | TRBV7-2 | CASSLDSRSPLHF | TGTGCCAGCAGCTTAGACAGTCGTTCACCCCTCCACTTT
NA | TRBJ2-5 | TRBD2 | TRBV7-9 | CASSLRASGSETQYF | TGTGCCAGCAGCTTAAGGGCTAGCGGGAGTGAGACCCAGTACTTC
NA | TRBJ2-1 | TRBD2 | TRBV9 | CASSAGGSYNEQFF | TGTGCCAGCAGCGCGGGGGGTTCTTACAATGAGCAGTTCTTC
NA | TRBJ2-3 | NA | TRBV11-2 | CASSPSPGADTQYF | TGTGCCAGCAGCCCCTCCCCAGGGGCAGATACGCAGTATTTT
NA | TRBJ2-1 | NA | TRBV10-2 | CAAQDPASYEQFF | TGCGCCGCCCAGGACCCTGCAAGCTATGAGCAGTTCTTC
NA | TRBJ1-1 | NA | TRBV27 | CASSLKGQGTMNTEAFF | TGTGCCAGCAGCCTAAAGGGGCAGGGGACAATGAACACTGAAGCTTTCTTT
NA | TRBJ1-2 | NA | TRBV25-1 | CASRGTEYYGYTF | TGTGCCAGCAGGGGGACGGAGTACTATGGCTACACCTTC
NA | TRBJ2-3 | NA | TRBV7-2 | CASSLSASTDTQYF | TGTGCCAGCAGCTTGTCCGCTAGCACAGATACGCAGTATTTT
once | TRBJ1-5 | NA | TRBV6-5 | CASSSSNFQPQHF | TGTGCCAGCAGTTCTTCAAATTTTCAGCCCCAGCATTTT
NA | TRBJ2-1 | TRBD1 | TRBV4-1 | CASSRGAGQGYNEQFF | TGCGCCAGCAGCCGTGGGGCGGGACAGGGATACAATGAGCAGTTCTTC
NA | TRBJ1-6 | TRBD1 | TRBV4-2 | CASSQTAAGTGYSPLHF | TGTGCCAGCAGCCAGACCGCGGCCGGGACAGGGTATTCACCCCTCCACTTT
NA | TRBJ2-7 | TRBD2 | TRBV4-1 | CASRASGERLSYEQYF | TGCGCCAGCAGAGCTAGCGGGGAACGACTTTCCTACGAGCAGTACTTC
NA | TRBJ2-7 | TRBD1 | TRBV7-9 | CASSSGTAQYF | TGTGCCAGCAGCTCCGGGACAGCCCAGTACTTC
NA | TRBJ2-7 | NA | TRBV4-3 | CASSQNLRTLGSTYEQYF | TGCGCCAGCAGCCAAAATCTCCGGACACTCGGAAGCACCTACGAGCAGTACTTC
NA | TRBJ2-7 | TRBD1 | TRBV4-1 | CASSQGTGGTYEQYF | TGCGCCAGCAGCCAAGGGACAGGGGGTACCTACGAGCAGTACTTC
NA | TRBJ2-5 | NA | TRBV19 | CASIGQGKGETQYF | TGTGCCAGTATTGGTCAGGGGAAAGGAGAGACCCAGTACTTC
NA | TRBJ1-1 | NA | TRBV30 | CAVIGGNTEAFF | TGTGCCGTGATTGGAGGTAACACTGAAGCTTTCTTT
NA | TRBJ2-2 | TRBD1 | TRBV10-3 | CAISAGQATGELFF | TGTGCCATCAGTGCGGGACAGGCCACCGGGGAGCTGTTTTTT
NA | TRBJ1-1 | NA | TRBV29-1 | CSVAQGGAFF | TGCAGCGTAGCACAGGGCGGGGCTTTCTTT
NA | TRBJ2-2 | NA | TRBV30 | CAWSVITGGELFF | TGTGCCTGGAGTGTAATCACCGGCGGGGAGCTGTTTTTT
once | TRBJ1-2 | NA | TRBV6-1 | CASSGGGGSYGYTF | TGTGCCAGCAGCGGAGGCGGGGGTAGCTATGGCTACACCTTC
NA | TRBJ1-1 | NA | TRBV18 | CASSPSTEMNTEAFF | TGTGCCAGCTCACCCTCGACGGAGATGAACACTGAAGCTTTCTTT
NA | TRBJ2-1 | NA | TRBV19 | CASAMRGEQFF | TGTGCCAGTGCGATGAGGGGGGAGCAGTTCTTC
NA | TRBJ1-1 | NA | TRBV28 | CASAEVIANTEAFF | TGTGCCAGCGCTGAGGTTATTGCGAACACTGAAGCTTTCTTT
NA | TRBJ2-1 | TRBD1 | TRBV27 | CASSLSETGGPSSYNEQFF | TGTGCCAGCAGTTTATCGGAGACAGGGGGGCCTAGCTCCTACAATGAGCAGTTCTTC
few | TRBJ1-5 | TRBD1 | TRBV7-9 | CASSARDRETLQPQHF | TGTGCCAGCAGCGCCCGGGACAGGGAGACTCTTCAGCCCCAGCATTTT
NA | TRBJ2-7 | NA | TRBV10-3 | CAISGQNLYEQYF | TGTGCCATCAGTGGACAGAACCTATACGAGCAGTACTTC
few | TRBJ2-3 | NA | TRBV27 | CASSPRPAGTSTDTQYF | TGTGCCAGCAGTCCTCGACCGGCCGGAACTAGCACAGATACGCAGTATTTT
NA | TRBJ2-5 | TRBD2 | TRBV19 | CASSILAGGPETQYF | TGTGCCAGTAGTATATTAGCGGGAGGCCCGGAGACCCAGTACTTC
NA | TRBJ2-7 | NA | TRBV4-1 | CASSQVLANSYEQYF | TGCGCCAGCAGCCAAGTGTTGGCGAACTCCTACGAGCAGTACTTC
once | TRBJ2-5 | NA | TRBV7-2 | CASSLKARARYF | TGTGCCAGCAGCTTAAAGGCGAGGGCTCGTTACTTC
few | TRBJ1-1 | NA | TRBV20-1 | CSATENTEAFF | TGCAGTGCTACAGAGAACACTGAAGCTTTCTTT
NA | TRBJ2-1 | NA | TRBV6-5 | CASSPVGYNEQFF | TGTGCCAGCTCCCCGGTGGGATACAATGAGCAGTTCTTC